The entry that follows covers one T cell receptor beta chain sequence. This clone has a handful of counts. Its antigen specificity is not known. The input lacks base qualities; no much larger clone sits a single base away. The record originates from a study of blood T cell repertoires in COVID-19 (dated by TCRdb to 2019 to 2021). Background on the whole study: Samples covering the acute and convalescent phases of COVID-19 were provided by collaborators in the United States, Italy and Spain. Subjects who had been exposed to COVID-19, were actively infected with it, or had recovered from it provided the deeply sampled blood TCRbeta repertoires that made up the dataset. A freely available public database, intended as a resource for researchers studying the immune response to SARS-CoV-2, is where the repertoires were released. Where available, HLA class I and class II types were obtained from metadata supplied by the sample provider rather than from assay-based typing. Samples came from the ongoing ImmuneRACE study (first 160 participants) plus 1,254 subjects from 6 global collaborators. The prospective study material was composed of cDNA or gDNA derived from T cells, B-cell-depleted T cells, or PBMCs. A de-identified subject ID, COVID-19 status, age in years and sex were almost always included in the sample metadata. Study-wide conclusions, independent of this receptor: The quantity of clinical and demographic metadata differed by source and by participant and was supplied without curation.

TCRbeta CDR3 regions were amplified from genomic DNA by means of the immunoSEQ Assay, a bias-controlled multiplex PCR. The paper's data handling went like this. Within the assay, amplification of reference gene primers was used to estimate how many nucleated cells each sample contained. Sequence reads were collapsed and filtered to measure the absolute abundance of every unique TCRbeta CDR3 rearrangement. For each sample, productive Simpson clonality was calculated as the square root of Simpson's diversity index across productive rearrangements. In TCRdb, the immuneACCESS table is reduced to in-frame sequences with V and J assigned. These tables do not hold every clone; where another copy was compared, an unresolved V gene accounts for under half, and the others remain unexplained. That table is the source of V, J and clone size, and D and trimming were worked out from the DNA. Present in this sample are 200,000 to 250,000 clones, 83% of which were seen just once. Around 3.5% of the sample goes to the ten largest clones.

Enrolling through a virtual design, the prospective study's participants ranged in age from roughly 18 to 100 years and lived across 20 to 25 United States geographic areas. Cohort assignment in the prospective study relied on participant-reported clinical history from a screening survey and a study questionnaire. Exposed participants were defined as having been in contact with someone with a PCR-confirmed or clinician-diagnosed COVID-19 case within 2 weeks of study entry. Each participant in the prospective study had whole blood, serum and a nasopharyngeal or oropharyngeal swab collected by mobile phlebotomists. Additional blood draws and questionnaires over an approximately 2-month period could optionally be provided by prospective study participants. Before DNA extraction, prospective study blood samples were shipped either frozen or at room temperature. The CDR3, from cysteine to phenylalanine, totals 12 residues. The retained sequence is limited to the CDR3, 36 bases, with the frame set at the first base. The junction shows trimming of 5 bases on V and 9 bases on J, and the gene matches do not reach 6 bases of it. In the germline V gene, CDR1 corresponds to MNHEY and CDR2 to SVGAGI.

Rearrangement joined TRBV6-5 to TRBJ1-1; TRBD1 lines up with 7 middle nucleotides. Sequencing used PBMCs or T cells enriched from blood (not recorded which). The TCR sequence derives from a woman aged 40 to 50 who had been exposed to COVID-19. The nucleotide sequence is given as TGTGCCAGCAGTAACGACAGGGACCAAGCTTTCTTT. Its protein reads: CASSNDRDQAFF.